This passage covers 7 T cell receptor beta chains from one sample sequenced in a study of identical twins. MiXCR was run by TCRdb on the 5' RACE reads, yielding one entry per CDR3 protein. The sample shows around 240,000 distinct CDR3 sequences, 5.5% to 7% of them seen only once. These data also featured in a second study, about yellow fever vaccine responses in identical twins.

Sequencing input: memory (CD45RO+) T cells sorted from blood. The receptors come from a woman younger than 35 in good health.

The chain couples TRBV10-3 to TRBJ2-7; D perhaps matches TRBD1 (6 bases). Germline CDR1 and CDR2: ENHRY and SYGVKD. The CDR3 covers 12 residues. With 11 bases removed from V and 7 bases from J, the gap between germline ends came to 18 bases. The CDR3, as DNA: TGTGCCGCCGAGGGGGACCGGAATGAGCAGTACTTC. It translates to CAAEGDRNEQYF.

This clonotype was counted a few times. The CDR3 coding sequence is TGCAGCGTTGAGGTGGGGACAGGGAACTATGGCTACACCTTC. It codes for CSVEVGTGNYGYTF. The V gene is TRBV29-1, the J gene TRBJ1-2, with 9 bases identical to TRBD1. The CDR3 length is 14 residues. CDR1 SQVTM and CDR2 ANQGSEA come from the germline V gene. Trimming cost V 3 bases and J 2 bases; bases outside gene matches: 4. Combining the CDR3 with reference TRBV29-1 and TRBJ1-2 gives the whole variable domain SAVISQKPSRDICQRGTSLTIQCQVDSQVTMMFWYRQQPGQSLTLIATANQGSEATYESGFVIDKFPISRPNLTFSTLTVSNMSPEDSSIYLCSVEVGTGNYGYTFGSGTRLTVV.

This clonotype was detected ten times or more. Its ends do not fully match the called genes, so a read error is possible. The genes are TRBV5-1 and TRBJ1-1; TRBD1 matches at 10 bases. Germline V lookup: CDR1 SGHRS, CDR2 YFSETQ. The CDR3 length is 15 residues. Here the CDR3 reads CASTRTGGANTEAFF. The CDR3 DNA reads as TGCGCGAGCACCCGGACAGGGGGGGCGAACACTGAAGCTTTCTTT.

The gene calls are TRBV29-1 and TRBJ2-1, with 10 bases identical to TRBD2. The V gene end was trimmed by 7 bases and the J gene end by 7 bases; junction bases not matched to a gene: 7. Germline V gene data show CDR1 as SQVTM and CDR2 as ANQGSEA. This CDR3 is 13 amino acids long. The CDR3 spells CSAQGLAVNEQFF. Here the CDR3 DNA reads TGCAGCGCCCAAGGACTAGCGGTAAATGAGCAGTTCTTC.

V usage is TRBV5-1 and J usage is TRBJ2-2; maybe TRBD2 (6 bases). Germline CDR1 is SGHRS and CDR2 is YFSETQ. This CDR3 is 15 amino acids long. V gave up 2 bases and J gave up 6 bases, with 14 bases separating them. As DNA, the CDR3 is TGCGCCAGCAGCTTTGGAGGGATGAGTTCCGGGGAGCTGTTTTTT. It encodes CASSFGGMSSGELFF. Supplemented by reference TRBV5-1 and TRBJ2-2, the full variable domain reads KAGVTQTPRYLIKTRGQQVTLSCSPISGHRSVSWYQQTPGQGLQFLFEYFSETQRNKGNFPGRFSGRQFSNSRSEMNVSTLELGDSALYLCASSFGGMSSGELFFGEGSRLTVL.

At least ten counts were recorded for this clonotype. This chain uses TRBV20-1 with TRBJ2-7; the D gene is possibly TRBD1 (6 bases). The CDR3 is made up of 13 amino acids. Germline lookup yields CDR1 DFQATT and CDR2 SNEGSKA (reference sequence). V lost 4 bases and J 3 bases, leaving 13 bases between the germline ends. The CDR3 DNA reads as TGCAGTGCTACCCAGGGGACGGACTACGAGCAGTACGTC. This sequence encodes CSATQGTDYEQYV.

This clonotype occurred many times. The J gene is TRBJ2-1, the V gene TRBV24-1, with D tentatively TRBD1 (6 bases). This CDR3 spans 15 amino acids. Germline CDR1 reads KGHDR; CDR2 reads SFDVKD. Trimming shortened V by 2 bases and J by 3 bases, and 10 bases separated the two germline ends. This CDR3 is CATSDSGTNYNEQFF. The CDR3 region has the DNA TGTGCCACCAGTGATTCGGGGACAAACTACAATGAGCAGTTCTTC.